This is a list of T cell receptor beta chains from one sample in a study of blood T cell repertoires in COVID-19. This table comes from immunoSEQ multiplex PCR, and its TCRdb copy is limited to in-frame clones, with some not included. Of fewer than 350,000 clones in the sample, around 81% are singletons; the top ten hold around 2.9%. Sample: peripheral blood. The receptors come from a woman aged 60-75 years with active or convalescent COVID-19. The CDR3 runs from the conserved cysteine through the conserved F or W. A D gene is named only where the DNA matches it firmly. Expanded clones are given a class, and other clones once, few, many or no size at all.

CDR3: CATSRVGGAHYNQPQHF; DNA: TGTGCCACCAGCAGAGTGGGGGGGGCGCATTACAATCAGCCCCAGCATTTT; size: .; J: TRBJ1-5; V: TRBV15; length: 17; D: .
CDR3: CATSQDSYGYTF; DNA: TGTGCCACCAGCCAAGACAGCTATGGCTACACCTTC; size: once; J: TRBJ1-2; V: TRBV15; length: 12; D: .
CDR3: CASTSLVGGPPLHF; DNA: TGTGCCAGTACCTCCTTAGTGGGAGGGCCACCCCTCCACTTT; size: few; J: TRBJ1-6; V: TRBV19; length: 14; D: .
CDR3: CASSLFTSGRSDTQYF; DNA: TGTGCCAGCAGTTTATTCACTAGCGGGCGGTCGGATACGCAGTATTTT; size: .; J: TRBJ2-3; V: TRBV27; length: 16; D: TRBD2
CDR3: CASYTDQPLEGYSYNEQFF; DNA: TGTGCCAGCTATACCGACCAACCACTGGAGGGATATTCGTACAATGAGCAGTTCTTC; size: .; J: TRBJ2-1; V: TRBV27; length: 19; D: .
CDR3: CASSLAGSTDTQYF; DNA: TGTGCCAGCAGCTTGGCGGGGAGCACAGATACGCAGTATTTT; size: .; J: TRBJ2-3; V: TRBV5-4; length: 14; D: .
CDR3: CASSLVLARTGELFF; DNA: TGTGCCAGCAGCTTAGTTCTAGCGCGGACCGGGGAGCTGTTTTTT; size: .; J: TRBJ2-2; V: TRBV7-2; length: 15; D: .
CDR3: CASSLGAFQGEQYF; DNA: TGTGCCAGCAGCTTAGGAGCTTTCCAGGGCGAGCAGTACTTC; size: .; J: TRBJ2-7; V: TRBV7-9; length: 14; D: .
CDR3: CASSGREGTATNEKLFF; DNA: TGTGCCAGCAGCGGGAGGGAGGGGACCGCAACTAATGAAAAACTGTTTTTT; size: .; J: TRBJ1-4; V: TRBV9; length: 17; D: .
CDR3: CASSEALWAGRHENTIYF; DNA: TGTGCCAGCAGTGAAGCGCTTTGGGCAGGGCGGCATGAAAACACCATATATTTT; size: .; J: TRBJ1-3; V: TRBV2; length: 18; D: .
CDR3: CASSQIATGVATEAFF; DNA: TGTGCCAGCAGCCAGATCGCGACAGGGGTGGCCACTGAAGCTTTCTTT; size: few; J: TRBJ1-1; V: TRBV11-3; length: 16; D: TRBD1
CDR3: CASSESTGTGNTIYF; DNA: TGTGCCAGCAGTGAGTCTACGGGTACTGGAAACACCATATATTTT; size: .; J: TRBJ1-3; V: TRBV6-1; length: 15; D: .
CDR3: CASKRGNSPLHF; DNA: TGTGCCAGCAAAAGGGGTAATTCACCCCTCCACTTT; size: .; J: TRBJ1-6; V: TRBV2; length: 12; D: .
CDR3: CASRGTSGNTIYF; DNA: TGTGCCAGCAGGGGCACCTCTGGAAACACCATATATTTT; size: .; J: TRBJ1-3; V: TRBV28; length: 13; D: .
CDR3: CASSPTGGQPQHF; DNA: TGTGCCAGCAGCCCAACAGGGGGTCAGCCCCAGCATTTT; size: .; J: TRBJ1-5; V: TRBV14; length: 13; D: TRBD1
CDR3: CASSSDRVYNEQFF; DNA: TGCGCCAGCAGCTCAGACAGGGTTTACAATGAGCAGTTCTTC; size: once; J: TRBJ2-1; V: TRBV5-1; length: 14; D: TRBD1
CDR3: CASSQGGGTPNTDTQYF; DNA: TGTGCCAGCAGCCAAGGGGGAGGGACTCCAAACACAGATACGCAGTATTTT; size: .; J: TRBJ2-3; V: TRBV4-2; length: 17; D: TRBD2
CDR3: CASSHAGGLVNEAFF; DNA: TGTGCCAGCAGCCACGCAGGGGGCCTTGTTAATGAAGCTTTCTTT; size: .; J: TRBJ1-1; V: TRBV14; length: 15; D: TRBD1
CDR3: CAWSGGQPFSGNTIYF; DNA: TGTGCCTGGAGTGGAGGACAGCCATTTTCTGGAAACACCATATATTTT; size: .; J: TRBJ1-3; V: TRBV30; length: 16; D: .
CDR3: CASNPQGAEDTEAFF; DNA: TGTGCCAGCAACCCACAGGGGGCAGAGGACACTGAAGCTTTCTTT; size: few; J: TRBJ1-1; V: TRBV4-2; length: 15; D: TRBD1
CDR3: CASIQGAYEAFF; DNA: TGTGCCAGCATCCAGGGGGCTTATGAAGCTTTCTTT; size: .; J: TRBJ1-1; V: TRBV2; length: 12; D: TRBD1
CDR3: CASSLVGSVNEQFF; DNA: TGTGCCAGCAGCTTAGTCGGTTCCGTCAATGAGCAGTTCTTC; size: .; J: TRBJ2-1; V: TRBV7-8; length: 14; D: .
CDR3: CASSVGTGPGSPLHF; DNA: TGTGCCAGCAGCGTAGGAACAGGGCCCGGTTCACCCCTCCACTTT; size: few; J: TRBJ1-6; V: TRBV9; length: 15; D: .
CDR3: CASSQSGYGYTF; DNA: TGTGCCAGCAGCCAATCCGGGTACGGCTACACCTTC; size: .; J: TRBJ1-2; V: TRBV3-1/TRBV3-2; length: 12; D: .
CDR3: CASSVDGDSNQPQHF; DNA: TGTGCCAGCAGCGTAGACGGGGATAGCAATCAGCCCCAGCATTTT; size: .; J: TRBJ1-5; V: TRBV9; length: 15; D: .
CDR3: CASSANRGDIQYF; DNA: TGTGCCAGCAGTGCCAACAGGGGGGACATTCAGTACTTC; size: .; J: TRBJ2-4; V: TRBV2; length: 13; D: TRBD1
CDR3: CAWGFRAGDYTQYF; DNA: TGTGCCTGGGGGTTCAGGGCTGGGGACTATACGCAGTATTTT; size: few; J: TRBJ2-3; V: TRBV30; length: 14; D: .
CDR3: CSVGQGSTEAFF; DNA: TGCAGCGTTGGACAGGGGAGCACTGAAGCTTTCTTT; size: .; J: TRBJ1-1; V: TRBV29-1; length: 12; D: TRBD1
CDR3: CASSFSGGRETQYF; DNA: TGTGCCAGCAGCTTTTCCGGGGGAAGAGAGACCCAGTACTTC; size: .; J: TRBJ2-5; V: TRBV5-6; length: 14; D: .